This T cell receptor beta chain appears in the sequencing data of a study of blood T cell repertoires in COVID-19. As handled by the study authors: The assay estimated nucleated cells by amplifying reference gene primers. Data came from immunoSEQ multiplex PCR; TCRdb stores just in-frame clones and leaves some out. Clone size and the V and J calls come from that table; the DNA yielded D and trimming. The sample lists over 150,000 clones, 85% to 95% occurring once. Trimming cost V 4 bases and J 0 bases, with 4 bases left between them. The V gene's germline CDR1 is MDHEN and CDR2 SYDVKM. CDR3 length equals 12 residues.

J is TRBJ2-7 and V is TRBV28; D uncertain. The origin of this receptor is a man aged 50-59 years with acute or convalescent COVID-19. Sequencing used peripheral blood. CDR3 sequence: CASSSSSYEQYF. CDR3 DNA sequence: TGTGCCAGCAGTTCGAGCTCCTACGAGCAGTACTTC.